A single sample gave rise to the 8 T cell receptor beta chains below, sequenced in a study of blood T cell repertoires in COVID-19. TCRdb's copy holds only in-frame clones and misses some; the assay was immunoSEQ multiplex PCR. This table has some 100,000 clones, around 84% appearing once. Sequencing used peripheral blood. The receptors stem from an older woman with acute or convalescent COVID-19.

This chain connects TRBV5-4 to TRBJ2-1; D is perhaps TRBD1 (6 bases). Germline CDR1 is SGHNT and CDR2 is YYREEE (reference sequence). Trimming took off 1 base at V and 9 bases at J, with 14 bases between the two ends. This CDR3 is 14 amino acids long. The CDR3 sequence is CASSLSPGAGEQFF. The DNA of the CDR3 is TGTGCCAGCAGCTTGAGCCCAGGGGCGGGTGAGCAGTTCTTC.

The chain recombines TRBV30 with TRBJ1-2; 8 bases are a match to TRBD1. Germline V gene sequence: CDR1 GTSNPN, CDR2 SVGIG (reference sequence). The length of the CDR3 is 14 residues. Trimming cost V 0 bases and J 7 bases; bases outside gene matches: 7. The CDR3 sequence: CAWSVRVRGPGYTF. The CDR3 coding sequence is TGTGCCTGGAGTGTACGAGTCAGGGGGCCTGGCTACACCTTC. The full variable domain, in which reference TRBV30 and TRBJ1-2 provide the parts outside the CDR3, is SQTIHQWPATLVQPVGSPLSLECTVEGTSNPNLYWYRQAAGRGLQLLFYSVGIGQISSEVPQNLSASRPQDRQFILSSKKLLLSDSGFYLCAWSVRVRGPGYTFGSGTRLTVV.

The count of this clone is one. This chain joins TRBV6-4 and TRBJ1-1; a possible D gene is TRBD1 (6 bases). The CDR3 is made up of 13 amino acids. CDR1 is MRHNA and CDR2 is SNTAGT in the germline V gene. V was cut by 5 bases and J by 4 bases, with 11 bases left in between. The CDR3 DNA sequence: TGTGCCAGCAGTTTGGAAGGGGGCACTGAAGCTTTCTTT. Its protein is CASSLEGGTEAFF.

The chain employs TRBV27 and TRBJ2-1; TRBD1 might be the D (5 bases). Per germline, CDR1 MNHEY and CDR2 SMNVEV (reference sequence). Trimming took off 2 bases at V and 9 bases at J, with 17 bases between the two ends. The CDR3 totals 15 residues. CDR3 in DNA: TGTGCCAGCAGTTTAGGTAAGGGGTCCACTTCTGAGCAGTTCTTC. This sequence encodes CASSLGKGSTSEQFF.

V usage is TRBV6-5 and J usage is TRBJ1-4; no clear D gene. Looked up from germline, CDR1 is MNHEY and CDR2 is SVGAGI. V was trimmed by 6 bases and J by 0 bases, leaving 8 bases between them. The length of the CDR3 is 14 residues. CDR3 sequence: CASRWAATNEKLFF. CDR3 bases: TGTGCCAGCAGGTGGGCCGCAACTAATGAAAAACTGTTTTTT.

J is TRBJ1-2 and V is TRBV6-2 or TRBV6-3; TRBD1 matches 7 bases. J lost 5 bases, V lost 2 bases, and 5 bases had no gene match. The germline CDR1 and CDR2 sequences are MNHEY and SVGEGT. CDR3 size: 14 residues. The CDR3 loop is CASSYARGNYGYTF. CDR3 DNA: TGTGCCAGCAGTTACGCCAGGGGGAATTATGGCTACACCTTC.

CDR3 DNA: TGTGCCAGCACCCCGGCAGGGGGCGTGTTATCCCAGCATTTT. This codes for CASTPAGGVLSQHF. This chain joins TRBV28 and TRBJ1-5; TRBD1 matches 8 bases. This CDR3 has 14 residues. J gave up 11 bases and V 7 bases, and 13 bases lay outside the gene matches. Germline-derived CDR1 and CDR2 are MDHEN and SYDVKM.

This chain joins TRBV7-3 and TRBJ2-1; 8 bases are shared with TRBD2. V shed 4 bases, J shed 5 bases, and the junction held 4 bases outside the gene matches. This CDR3 is built from 14 residues. Germline V gene data show CDR1 as SGHTA and CDR2 as FQGTGA. In DNA, the CDR3 is TGTGCCAGCAGCTCCACTAGCGGCAACAATGAGCAGTTCTTC. It encodes CASSSTSGNNEQFF.